Listed here are 26 T cell receptor beta chains from one sample, sequenced in a study of T cell clones after liver transplantation. Assay: immunoSEQ multiplex PCR; the TCRdb copy retains only in-frame clones and omits some. The sample includes some 15,000 clones, roughly 85% of them seen just once. This specimen consisted of CD8+ T cells from blood, obtained around 49 months after liver transplant. These TCRs come from a human patient who received a liver transplant. Part of the T cell pool may stem from the graft donor.

The J gene is TRBJ2-7, the V gene TRBV19; 9 nucleotides match TRBD2. The CDR3 spans 13 residues. The J segment lost 6 bases and the V segment lost 5 bases, leaving 5 bases of the junction unmatched. Germline assignment: CDR1 LNHDA and CDR2 SQIVND (reference sequence). In DNA, the CDR3 is TGTGCCAGTAGTCATAGCGGGAGTCTCGAGCAGTACTTC. Translating gives CASSHSGSLEQYF.

The rearrangement links TRBV28 to TRBJ2-4, with TRBD1 matching over 11 bases. The germline V gene has CDR1 MDHEN and CDR2 SYDVKM. The V gene end was trimmed by 10 bases and the J gene end by 8 bases; junction bases not matched to a gene: 10. The CDR3 length is 14 residues. The DNA of the CDR3 is TGTGCCACCGAACCGGGACAGGGGGTGGACATTCAGTACTTC. Translated, it gives CATEPGQGVDIQYF.

The chain joins TRBV7-2 to TRBJ1-4; 8 bases agree with TRBD1. This CDR3 contains 15 residues. CDR1 is SGHTA, CDR2 FQGNSA, per germline. V shed 4 bases, J shed 6 bases, and the junction held 7 bases outside the gene matches. The CDR3 sequence is CASSSAQGAHEKLFF. The CDR3 DNA reads as TGTGCCAGCAGCTCGGCCCAGGGGGCGCATGAAAAACTGTTTTTT.

The V and J genes are TRBV9 and TRBJ2-1, with 11 bases matching TRBD2. V shed 0 bases and J 3 bases; nucleotides not matched to a gene: 2. The CDR3 is made up of 16 amino acids. The germline CDR1 and CDR2 sequences are SGDLS and YYNGEE. CDR3 nucleotide sequence: TGTGCCAGCAGCGTAGGGGGGACTAGCGGCTACAATGAGCAGTTCTTC. As protein: CASSVGGTSGYNEQFF.

Only one count was recorded for this clone. CDR3 residues: CASSLAGGAETQYF. The CDR3 nucleotides read TGTGCCAGCAGCTTAGCGGGGGGCGCTGAGACCCAGTACTTC. The chain joins TRBV11-2 to TRBJ2-5, with D possibly matching TRBD2 (7 bases). Trimming removed 1 base from V and 5 bases from J, with 11 bases in between. CDR3 length: 14 amino acids. Germline CDR1 is SGHAT and CDR2 is FQNNGV.

This clone was detected only once. The CDR3 region has the DNA TGTGCCAGCAGCCCCCCCAACGGGCAGGGAGGGGAATATGGCTACACCTTC. It yields the protein CASSPPNGQGGEYGYTF. The V and J genes are TRBV5-6 and TRBJ1-2; D perhaps matches TRBD1 (5 bases). Trimming left V 4 bases short and J 5 bases short, with 24 bases between. The CDR3 sequence is 17 residues long. CDR1 is SGHDT, CDR2 YYEEEE, per germline.

This chain's CDR3 is CARRDGSYNEQFF. As DNA, the CDR3 is TGTGCCCGCCGGGACGGCTCCTACAATGAGCAGTTCTTC. This rearrangement joins TRBV30 to TRBJ2-1; possibly TRBD1 or TRBD2 for D (5 bases each). V lost 8 bases to trimming and J lost 0 bases, with 11 bases between them. Germline CDR1 and CDR2: GTSNPN and SVGIG (reference sequence). The CDR3 covers 13 residues.

The V gene is TRBV2, the J gene TRBJ2-1; the D gene could be TRBD1 or TRBD2 (5 bases each). This CDR3 has 16 residues. Germline loops: CDR1 SNHLY, CDR2 FYNNEI. The V end lost 7 bases, the J end lost 1 base, and 17 bases lay between the germline ends. CDR3 DNA sequence: TGTGCCAGCACCCAAACGGGGCACGGATCCTACAATGAGCAGTTCTTC. Translated: CASTQTGHGSYNEQFF.

A single count supports this clone. This chain connects TRBV7-9 to TRBJ2-1; D might be TRBD1 (5 bases). Trimming took off 8 bases at V and 4 bases at J, with 21 bases between the two ends. The CDR3 spans 16 residues. CDR1 is SEHNR and CDR2 is FQNEAQ in the germline V gene (reference sequence). CDR3 in DNA: TGTGCCAGCTCCCGGAAGGTAACAGGACCTTACAATGAGCAGTTCTTC. It is translated as CASSRKVTGPYNEQFF.

In this sample, this clone turned up a few times. This chain links TRBV4-3 with TRBJ2-5; D remains unclear. The CDR3 length is 15 residues. Trimming left V 0 bases short and J 4 bases short, with 12 bases between. In germline, CDR1 is LGHNA, CDR2 YSLEER. CDR3 protein: CASSQDRVAGETQYF. In nucleotides, the CDR3 is TGCGCCAGCAGCCAAGATCGAGTAGCCGGAGAGACCCAGTACTTC.

A single count supports this clone. The genes are TRBV4-2 and TRBJ2-5, with D tentatively TRBD2 (6 bases). From germline, CDR1 is LGHNA and CDR2 YNFKEQ. The length of the CDR3 is 14 residues. V gave up 0 bases and J gave up 3 bases, with 8 bases separating them. CDR3 protein: CASSQEEGEETQYF. The DNA for the CDR3 is TGTGCCAGCAGCCAAGAGGAGGGCGAAGAGACCCAGTACTTC.

This chain joins TRBV5-6 and TRBJ2-7; unclear D gene. V was clipped by 4 bases and J by 5 bases, with 16 bases between them. Germline V CDR1 and CDR2: SGHDT, YYEEEE. This CDR3 comprises 14 residues. The CDR3 is CASSNLGQDDEQYF. The CDR3, as DNA: TGTGCCAGCAGCAACCTAGGGCAGGACGACGAGCAGTACTTC.

The genes are TRBV30 and TRBJ2-1; D might be TRBD1 or TRBD2, each matching 5 bases. Trimming left V 0 bases short and J 6 bases short, with 12 bases between. The CDR3 covers 14 residues. Germline CDR1 GTSNPN, CDR2 SVGIG (reference sequence). CDR3 in amino acids: CAWSVMGPSNEQFF. The CDR3 DNA sequence: TGTGCCTGGAGTGTAATGGGACCGAGCAATGAGCAGTTCTTC.

This sequence joins TRBV7-3 and TRBJ2-5; D is ambiguous. The germline V and J ends were trimmed by 5 bases and 4 bases, with 11 bases remaining between them. This CDR3 is 13 amino acids long. CDR1 is SGHTA, CDR2 FQGTGA, per germline. The CDR3 coding sequence is TGTGCCAGCAGCCCAGAGTGGGGAGAGACCCAGTACTTC. Its protein product is CASSPEWGETQYF.

V and J are TRBV7-6 and TRBJ1-1, with D uncertain. Trimming pared 5 bases from V and 2 bases from J, leaving 9 bases between. The CDR3 extends over 13 amino acids. Germline-derived CDR1 and CDR2 are SGHVS and FNYEAQ. CDR3 sequence: CASSPLGNTEAFF. Here the CDR3 DNA reads TGTGCCAGCAGCCCACTGGGAAACACTGAAGCTTTCTTT.

This clone was seen only a few times. The rearrangement joins TRBV11-2 to TRBJ2-7; D gene uncertain. The V and J ends lost 4 bases and 6 bases respectively, with 7 bases between them. This CDR3 contains 11 residues. Germline V gene data show CDR1 as SGHAT and CDR2 as FQNNGV. The CDR3 protein is CASSYLREQYF. The CDR3 DNA reads TGTGCCAGCAGCTACCTCCGCGAGCAGTACTTC. Variable domain in full (rest from reference TRBV11-2 and TRBJ2-7): EAGVAQSPRYKIIEKRQSVAFWCNPISGHATLYWYQQILGQGPKLLIQFQNNGVVDDSQLPKDRFSAERLKGVDSTLKIQPAKLEDSAVYLCASSYLREQYFGPGTRLTVT.

V and J are TRBV9 and TRBJ2-7; 10 nucleotides match TRBD2. Trimming removed 0 bases from V and 3 bases from J; junction bases left unmatched: 3. Germline CDR1 reads SGDLS; CDR2 reads YYNGEE. The CDR3 runs 15 residues. The CDR3 region has the DNA TGTGCCAGCAGCGTAGCGGCTAGCGGGGGCTACGAGCAGTACTTC. Its protein is CASSVAASGGYEQYF.

V and J are TRBV7-9 and TRBJ1-1; TRBD1 might be the D (6 bases). The germline V gene has CDR1 SEHNR and CDR2 FQNEAQ (reference sequence). V lost 1 base, J lost 0 bases, and 12 bases lay in between. The CDR3 has 16 residues. This CDR3 is CASSLVGGPLNTEAFF. The CDR3 DNA is TGTGCCAGCAGCTTAGTGGGGGGCCCTTTGAACACTGAAGCTTTCTTT.

This chain connects TRBV7-9 to TRBJ2-7, with TRBD2 matching 15 bases. Per germline, CDR1 SEHNR and CDR2 FQNEAQ (reference sequence). The CDR3 is made up of 16 amino acids. With V trimmed by 5 bases and J by 7 bases, 9 bases remained unmatched. CDR3 bases: TGTGCCAGCAGCCCGGGGACTAGCGGGGGGACCGTGGAGCAGTACTTC. Encoded protein: CASSPGTSGGTVEQYF.

The chain employs TRBV7-9 and TRBJ2-1; unclear D gene. This CDR3 is 13 amino acids long. Trimming removed 6 bases at V and 3 bases at J, with 9 bases between. The V gene's germline CDR1 is SEHNR and CDR2 FQNEAQ (reference sequence). CDR3 DNA: TGTGCCAGCAGGGGCGCTAGCTACAATGAGCAGTTCTTC. Translation gives CASRGASYNEQFF.

The chain recombines TRBV9 with TRBJ2-7; D is unclear. This CDR3 has 11 amino acids. In germline, CDR1 is SGDLS, CDR2 YYNGEE. V lost 0 bases and J lost 6, with 4 bases in between. The CDR3 nucleotides read TGTGCCAGCAGCGTAGGGGGCGAGCAGTACTTC. Its protein product is CASSVGGEQYF.

Concerning this clone itself: Its ends do not fully match the called genes, so a read error is possible. CDR3 region: CASSLSMRLRTDTQYF. The DNA of the CDR3 is TGTGCCAGCAGTCTATCCATGCGCCTTCGCACAGATACGCAGTATTTT. V is TRBV27 and J is TRBJ2-3; D uncertain. The CDR3 runs to 16 residues. The germline V gene encodes CDR1 MNHEY and CDR2 SMNVEV (reference sequence).

A remark on this clone: The sample has other DNA sequences that encode this CDR3 too. The CDR3 sequence is CATGTGGYNEQFF. CDR3 DNA sequence: TGTGCCACCGGGACAGGGGGATACAATGAGCAGTTCTTC. The rearrangement links TRBV6-6 to TRBJ2-1, with TRBD1 matching over 11 bases. After removal of 10 bases from V and 4 bases from J, the junction contained 3 bases not matched to a gene. CDR1 and CDR2 from the germline V gene are MNHNY and SVGAGI (reference sequence). The CDR3 sequence is 13 residues long.

About this clone: Other DNA variants within this sample encode the same CDR3. The rearrangement joins TRBV27 to TRBJ1-1, with D possibly matching TRBD1 (5 bases). Deletions cut 3 bases from V and 4 bases from J, with 21 bases between. CDR1 is MNHEY, CDR2 SMNVEV, per germline (reference sequence). The CDR3 loop spans 17 amino acids. In DNA, the CDR3 is TGTGCCAGCAGTTTTACCCCCCGGGGCCCTTTGGGCACTGAAGCTTTCTTT. Amino acid sequence: CASSFTPRGPLGTEAFF.

The chain has TRBV27 and TRBJ2-7, with D perhaps matching TRBD1 or TRBD2 (5 bases each). Germline V gene data show CDR1 as MNHEY and CDR2 as SMNVEV (reference sequence). Deletions cut 5 bases from V and 7 bases from J, with 12 bases between. The CDR3 has 12 amino acids. The CDR3 DNA sequence: TGTGCCAGCAGTCCGGGGTGGGGGGAGCAGTACTTC. It translates to CASSPGWGEQYF.

This clone was seen just once. V gene TRBV15 combines with J gene TRBJ1-2; D is uncertain. Germline V CDR1 and CDR2: LNHNV, YYDKDF (reference sequence). The V end lost 0 bases, the J end lost 8 bases, and 13 bases lay between the germline ends. The CDR3 is 14 residues long. Here the CDR3 DNA reads TGTGCCACCAGCAGAGATAACCAGGCTGACGGCTACACCTTC. Its translation: CATSRDNQADGYTF.